This TCR beta chain was profiled in a study of blood T cell repertoires in COVID-19. The wider study: Some COVID-19 samples were acute and others convalescent; all came from the United States, Italy and Spain. T cells, B-cell-depleted T cells, or PBMCs supplied cDNA or gDNA.

Trimming stripped 0 bases from V and 2 bases from J, with 8 bases between. Germline CDR1 SGHRS, CDR2 YFSETQ. The length of the CDR3 is 14 residues. Under the authors' procedure: Reference gene primer amplification gave estimated nucleated cell counts. TCRdb's table, derived via immunoSEQ multiplex PCR, lists solely in-frame clones and lacks some. V, J and clone size were drawn from that table, and D and trimming were deduced from the DNA. The table shows about 300,000 clones, with roughly 86% occurring only once. The source material was peripheral blood. The chain recombines TRBV5-1 with TRBJ2-5, with D maybe TRBD1 (5 bases). The clonotype comes from a woman in her forties or fifties with acute or convalescent COVID-19. The CDR3 DNA sequence: TGCGCCAGCAGCTTGGGGACACGTCAAGAGACCCAGTACTTC. This gives the protein CASSLGTRQETQYF.